The clone carrying this TCR beta chain was seen a handful of times. What was amplified from RNA transcripts were TCR beta CDR3 regions. The HTBI set primed first-round TCR CDR3 RT-PCR. TCRdb passed the multiplex PCR reads through MiXCR, listing each CDR3 protein once. Among 450,000 to 700,000 distinct CDR3 sequences, just over 45% were seen once, and the ten largest hold around 19%. The data stem from a study of T cells in Graves' hyperthyroidism and ophthalmopathy. Used for diagnoses were clinical symptoms, serum thyroxine and TRAb, thyroid ultrasound and orbital computed tomography. Germline V CDR1 and CDR2: ENHRY, SYGVKD. Trimming took 6 bases from V and 6 from J; bases not matched to a gene: 5. The CDR3 totals 13 residues.

The source material was peripheral blood or thyroid tissue (not recorded which). This clonotype was obtained from an adult woman with Graves' disease, either hyperthyroidism or ophthalmopathy (not recorded which). The rearrangement uses TRBV10-3 and TRBJ2-7; 10 bases are shared with TRBD1. The CDR3 spells CAIREGQGTEQYF. CDR3 sequence (DNA): TGTGCCATCAGGGAGGGACAGGGGACCGAGCAGTACTTC.